This T cell receptor (beta chain) was captured by sequencing in a study of blood T cell repertoires in COVID-19. At the level of the study: The cDNA or gDNA used as material had been derived from T cells, B-cell-depleted T cells, or PBMCs.

Produced via immunoSEQ multiplex PCR; TCRdb's table is partial and in-frame only. This table has fewer than 120,000 clones, approximately 70% appearing once. The sample holds one count of this clone. V was cut by 3 bases and J by 9 bases, with 21 bases left in between. Germline V gene sequence: CDR1 MDHEN, CDR2 SYDVKM. The CDR3 is 16 amino acids. The chain joins TRBV28 to TRBJ2-1, with D perhaps TRBD1 (8 bases). Sequenced sample: peripheral blood. This TCR came from a woman aged 55 to 70 with acute or convalescent COVID-19. The CDR3 nucleotides read TGTGCCAGCAGTTTTTCAAAATCAGGGGGCGGGAGTGAGCAGTTCTTC. This translates into CASSFSKSGGGSEQFF.